The 12 T cell receptor beta chains listed next were all sequenced from one sample in a study of shared clonotypes between healthy human individuals. The naive CD8 fraction comprised CD45RO-negative cells positively selected for CCR7 and excluded terminally differentiated effector memory CD45RA+ cells. The assay was immunoSEQ multiplex PCR, and TCRdb's table has in-frame clones only and misses some. Seen here are about 2.2 million clones, roughly 95% observed once, and the top ten hold 1.5% to 2%. Input material: naive CD8+ T cells from PBMCs. The receptors come from a man younger than 30 in good health. Some clones in this sample may be carry-over from other donors' samples.

The chain combines TRBV5-1 with TRBJ1-1; weak D call: TRBD1 (5 bases). This CDR3 comprises 15 residues. CDR1 SGHRS and CDR2 YFSETQ come from the germline V gene. V shed 4 bases and J shed 6 bases, with 19 bases lying between them. CDR3 protein: CASSPTPGGNPEAFF. The CDR3 coding sequence is TGCGCCAGCAGCCCAACCCCCGGGGGTAACCCTGAAGCTTTCTTT.

Regarding this clone: The identical CDR3 is also encoded by other nucleotide sequences in the sample. The chain employs TRBV29-1 and TRBJ2-7, with D tentatively TRBD1 (6 bases). Germline V gives CDR1 SQVTM, CDR2 ANQGSEA. The CDR3 is 12 residues long. Trimming took 4 bases from V and 2 from J, leaving 9 bases between them. DNA for the CDR3: TGCAGCGTTGGTGAGGGGGCCTACGAGCAGTACTTC. This codes for CSVGEGAYEQYF.

J is TRBJ2-1 and V is TRBV4-2; D tentatively fits TRBD1 or TRBD2 (5 bases each). Per germline, CDR1 LGHNA and CDR2 YNFKEQ. The CDR3 runs 18 residues. Trimming removed 4 bases at V and 0 bases at J, with 19 bases between. The CDR3 spells CASSRLPGTSSSYNEQFF. Written as DNA, the CDR3 is TGTGCCAGCAGCCGTCTTCCGGGGACGTCGAGCTCCTACAATGAGCAGTTCTTC.

The V gene is TRBV4-2, the J gene TRBJ2-7; the match to TRBD2 covers 8 bases. Germline CDR1 and CDR2: LGHNA and YNFKEQ. The CDR3 runs to 14 residues. J gave up 7 bases and V 4 bases, and 9 bases lay outside the gene matches. In DNA, the CDR3 is TGTGCCAGCAGCCTGACGGGAGGGCCGGGTGAGCAGTACTTC. This codes for CASSLTGGPGEQYF.

V and J are TRBV4-3 and TRBJ1-1; D is uncertain. Trimming cost V 0 bases and J 2 bases, with 10 bases left between them. CDR1 and CDR2 (germline): LGHNA, YSLEER. The CDR3 is 15 amino acids. CDR3 region: CASSQDWRVNTEAFF. The CDR3 DNA follows: TGCGCCAGCAGCCAAGATTGGAGGGTTAACACTGAAGCTTTCTTT.

This chain uses TRBV6-5 with TRBJ2-1; tentative D call: TRBD2 (5 bases). V was shortened by 0 bases and J by 1 base, with 10 bases between the two germline ends. Germline CDR1 and CDR2: MNHEY and SVGAGI. The CDR3 spans 16 residues. The CDR3 region is CASSYSMGESYNEQFF. In DNA form, the CDR3 reads TGTGCCAGCAGTTACTCGATGGGAGAGTCCTACAATGAGCAGTTCTTC.

The gene calls are TRBV4-2 and TRBJ2-7, with 7 bases identical to TRBD2. Trimming cost V 1 base and J 5 bases; bases outside gene matches: 11. The CDR3 extends over 16 amino acids. CDR1 and CDR2 (germline): LGHNA, YNFKEQ. The CDR3 DNA is TGTGCCAGCAGCCAAGCTCCCGAGGGGAGGGGCCACGAGCAGTACTTC. Protein: CASSQAPEGRGHEQYF.

The rearrangement uses TRBV2 and TRBJ2-1; D gene ambiguous. CDR1 and CDR2 (germline): SNHLY, FYNNEI. Deletions cut 6 bases from V and 4 bases from J, with 19 bases between. CDR3 length: 16 residues. The CDR3 reads CASREIGLAQYNEQFF. Here the CDR3 DNA reads TGTGCCAGCAGGGAAATTGGGCTGGCACAGTACAATGAGCAGTTCTTC.

This clone was seen a handful of times. The J gene is TRBJ1-1, the V gene TRBV19, with no clear D. The CDR3 totals 13 residues. Germline V gene sequence: CDR1 LNHDA, CDR2 SQIVND (reference sequence). Trimming took 9 bases from V and 4 from J, leaving 15 bases between them. The CDR3 DNA is TGTGCCAGCCTCTCTGGCGGTAGCACTGAAGCTTTCTTT. Its protein is CASLSGGSTEAFF.

Details on this clone: Other nucleotide sequences in the sample specify the same CDR3. The rearrangement uses TRBV6-5 and TRBJ2-2; D is ambiguous. The CDR3 loop spans 13 amino acids. Germline lookup yields CDR1 MNHEY and CDR2 SVGAGI. Trimming took 2 bases from V and 5 from J, leaving 6 bases between them. CDR3: CASSYVRTGELFF. CDR3 sequence (DNA): TGTGCCAGCAGTTACGTGAGAACCGGGGAGCTGTTTTTT.

The rearrangement joins TRBV5-6 to TRBJ2-1, with D possibly matching TRBD2 (6 bases). The CDR3 totals 14 residues. Germline V gives CDR1 SGHDT, CDR2 YYEEEE. V was cut by 3 bases and J by 7 bases, with 14 bases left in between. Here the CDR3 DNA reads TGTGCCAGCAGCTGGGGGACTGGGCGAAATGAGCAGTTCTTC. This sequence encodes CASSWGTGRNEQFF.

This rearrangement joins TRBV5-8 to TRBJ2-1, with TRBD2 matching over 7 bases. V lost 4 bases, J lost 3 bases, and 7 bases stayed unmatched. The CDR3 is made up of 15 amino acids. Germline V gene lookup returns CDR1 SGHTS and CDR2 YDEGEE. CDR3 in amino acids: CASSPYLAVYNEQFF. The CDR3 region has the DNA TGTGCCAGCAGCCCCTACCTAGCGGTCTACAATGAGCAGTTCTTC.